A single sample gave rise to the 29 T cell receptor beta chains below, sequenced in a study of technical replicates of blood from several donors. Profiling relied on immunoSEQ multiplex PCR, and the TCRdb table lists in-frame clones only, not all of them. Among about 83,000 clones listed, approximately 94% were seen once. The material sequenced was T cells isolated from PBMCs. The receptors were gathered from a human donor in good health.

V and J are TRBV5-1 and TRBJ1-4; D unresolved. Per the germline V gene, CDR1 is SGHRS and CDR2 is YFSETQ. Trimming stripped 0 bases from V and 0 bases from J, with 6 bases between. The CDR3 runs 15 residues. The CDR3 loop is CASSLDGATNEKLFF. The CDR3 nucleotides are TGCGCCAGCAGCTTGGACGGGGCAACTAATGAAAAACTGTTTTTT.

The chain is built from TRBV9 and TRBJ1-3; 7 nucleotides match TRBD1. The CDR3 runs 16 residues. V shed 3 bases and J 1 base; nucleotides not matched to a gene: 7. Germline CDR1 and CDR2: SGDLS and YYNGEE. CDR3 sequence: CASSASGGASGNTIYF. CDR3 in DNA: TGTGCCAGCAGCGCCTCAGGGGGAGCATCTGGAAACACCATATATTTT.

This clone was recorded only once. In nucleotides, the CDR3 is TGTGCCAGCAGTTACTCAAGCCCACGCGAAGAGACCCAGTACTTC. The encoded protein is CASSYSSPREETQYF. This chain joins TRBV6-5 and TRBJ2-5; the D is unclear. Germline V CDR1 and CDR2: MNHEY, SVGAGI. V was cut by 0 bases and J by 3 bases, with 11 bases left in between. This CDR3 region has 15 residues.

Written as DNA, the CDR3 is TGTGCCAGCAGTGGGTTAACAGGGATCAGTGGCTACACCTTC. The encoded protein is CASSGLTGISGYTF. The chain carries TRBV6-1 and TRBJ1-2, with a possible D match to TRBD1 (6 bases). The V and J ends lost 4 bases and 7 bases respectively, with 16 bases between them. The CDR3 is 14 residues long. Germline loops: CDR1 MNHNS, CDR2 SASEGT.

V gene TRBV18 combines with J gene TRBJ2-1; 10 nucleotides line up with TRBD2. The CDR3 loop spans 17 amino acids. With V trimmed by 8 bases and J by 0 bases, 10 bases remained unmatched. CDR1 and CDR2 from the germline V gene are KGHSH and LQKENI. CDR3: CASVIAGGLSSYNEQFF. The CDR3 DNA follows: TGTGCCAGCGTAATAGCGGGGGGACTGAGCTCCTACAATGAGCAGTTCTTC.

This clone turned up a few times. The rearrangement joins TRBV7-9 to TRBJ1-2; no clear D. CDR1 SEHNR and CDR2 FQNEAQ come from the germline V gene (reference sequence). Trimming pared 5 bases from V and 9 bases from J, leaving 7 bases between. The CDR3 sequence is 10 residues long. The CDR3 loop reads CASSRESYTF. CDR3 nucleotides: TGTGCCAGCAGCCGAGAGAGCTACACCTTC.

This clone was counted a single time. At one of its ends the junction is not consistent with the germline gene, which may arise from a read error. This chain connects TRBV29-1 to TRBJ2-7, with D perhaps TRBD1 (5 bases). The CDR3 is 12 residues long. Germline CDR1 and CDR2: SQVTM and ANQGSEA. Here the CDR3 reads CSVEADSYEQYF. The CDR3 bases are TGCAGCGTGGAAGCAGACAGCTACGAGCAGTACTTC.

The chain has TRBV18 and TRBJ1-1; D might be TRBD1 (5 bases). From germline, CDR1 is KGHSH and CDR2 LQKENI. Trimming removed 8 bases from V and 0 bases from J, with 16 bases in between. The CDR3 loop spans 15 amino acids. The CDR3 sequence is CASTLTEHLNTEAFF. CDR3 coding DNA: TGTGCCAGCACCCTGACAGAGCACTTGAACACTGAAGCTTTCTTT. The full variable domain, in which reference TRBV18 and TRBJ1-1 provide the parts outside the CDR3, is NAGVMQNPRHLVRRRGQEARLRCSPMKGHSHVYWYRQLPEEGLKFMVYLQKENIIDESGMPKERFSAEFPKEGPSILRIQQVVRGDSAAYFCASTLTEHLNTEAFFGQGTRLTVV.

The chain has TRBV6-1 and TRBJ2-5, with 9 bases identical to TRBD1. The CDR3 contains 13 residues. Germline V gene data show CDR1 as MNHNS and CDR2 as SASEGT. This CDR3 reads CAHQQGALETQYF. The CDR3 DNA sequence: TGTGCGCACCAACAGGGGGCCTTAGAGACCCAGTACTTC.

The rearrangement joins TRBV28 to TRBJ1-6; perhaps TRBD1 as D (5 bases). CDR1 and CDR2 (germline): MDHEN, SYDVKM. The length of the CDR3 is 16 residues. V was trimmed by 1 base and J by 7 bases, leaving 14 bases between them. Written as DNA, the CDR3 is TGTGCCAGCAGTTTATCGGCGGGGCTGCGGAATTCACCCCTCCACTTT. Its translation: CASSLSAGLRNSPLHF.

The chain recombines TRBV6-5 with TRBJ2-5; tentative D call: TRBD2 (5 bases). This CDR3 has 12 amino acids. The germline V and J ends were trimmed by 7 bases and 2 bases, with 8 bases remaining between them. Germline CDR1 and CDR2: MNHEY and SVGAGI. CDR3 residues: CASKRDQETQYF. The CDR3 DNA is TGTGCCAGCAAGAGGGATCAAGAGACCCAGTACTTC.

This clone came up once. The CDR3 loop is CAIRTGTGNTEAFF. CDR3 in DNA: TGTGCCATCAGGACAGGGACGGGTAACACTGAAGCTTTCTTT. This chain joins TRBV10-3 and TRBJ1-1; 7 bases fit TRBD1. Per germline, CDR1 ENHRY and CDR2 SYGVKD. V lost 6 bases, J lost 2 bases, and 6 bases stayed unmatched. CDR3 length: 14 residues.

The V call is TRBV7-9, the J call TRBJ2-6, with D uncertain. The germline V gene encodes CDR1 SEHNR and CDR2 FQNEAQ (reference sequence). CDR3 length equals 14 residues. Trimming removed 6 bases from V and 0 bases from J, with 6 bases in between. CDR3 sequence (DNA): TGTGCCAGCAGAGCTAGCTCTGGGGCCAACGTCCTGACTTTC. Amino acid sequence: CASRASSGANVLTF.

This clone was observed once. The chain is built from TRBV19 and TRBJ1-4; D remains unclear. Germline V gene lookup returns CDR1 LNHDA and CDR2 SQIVND (reference sequence). The CDR3 is 14 residues long. With 3 bases removed from V and 0 bases from J, the gap between germline ends came to 5 bases. CDR3 in amino acids: CASSILATNEKLFF. CDR3 in DNA: TGTGCCAGTAGTATCCTTGCAACTAATGAAAAACTGTTTTTT.

The chain links TRBV10-1 to TRBJ1-5; 8 nucleotides match TRBD1. Germline loops: CDR1 WNHNN, CDR2 SYGVQD (reference sequence). The CDR3 length is 13 residues. V lost 2 bases to trimming and J lost 7 bases; unmatched junction nucleotides: 1. The CDR3 nucleotides read TGCGCCAGCAGTGAGAACAGGGGGCAGCCCCAGCATTTT. Translating it yields CASSENRGQPQHF.

This clone was counted a single time. This sequence joins TRBV15 and TRBJ1-2; a weak D match, TRBD1 (5 bases). Trimming pared 0 bases from V and 6 bases from J, leaving 14 bases between. The germline gives CDR1 LNHNV, CDR2 YYDKDF (reference sequence). The CDR3 totals 15 residues. The CDR3 nucleotides are TGTGCCACCAGCAGAGATTTTCGACAGAGAAATGGCTACACCTTC. Translation: CATSRDFRQRNGYTF.

The CDR3: CASSDMGQIHGYTF. In DNA form, the CDR3 reads TGTGCCAGCAGCGATATGGGACAGATCCATGGCTACACCTTC. V and J are TRBV13 and TRBJ1-2; the match to TRBD1 covers 7 bases. The CDR3 is made up of 14 amino acids. In germline, CDR1 is PRHDT, CDR2 FYEKMQ (reference sequence). With 5 bases clipped from V and 6 bases from J, the junction kept 9 bases outside the gene matches. The full variable domain, completed using reference TRBV13 and TRBJ1-2, is AAGVIQSPRHLIKEKRETATLKCYPIPRHDTVYWYQQGPGQDPQFLISFYEKMQSDKGSIPDRFSAQQFSDYHSELNMSSLELGDSALYFCASSDMGQIHGYTFGSGTRLTVV.

The chain links TRBV6-5 to TRBJ2-3; 8 bases line up with TRBD2. CDR3 length equals 13 residues. Germline lookup yields CDR1 MNHEY and CDR2 SVGAGI. J gave up 5 bases and V 6 bases, and 4 bases lay outside the gene matches. The CDR3 nucleotides read TGTGCCAGCAGGGGACTAGATTTAGATACGCAGTATTTT. Translated: CASRGLDLDTQYF.

The chain carries TRBV5-1 and TRBJ2-7; 9 bases are a match to TRBD1. The J segment lost 5 bases and the V segment lost 4 bases, leaving 7 bases of the junction unmatched. The CDR3 runs 14 residues. Germline CDR1 is SGHRS and CDR2 is YFSETQ. This CDR3 reads CASSSGQGIDEQYF. The CDR3 DNA sequence: TGCGCCAGCAGCAGCGGACAGGGGATCGACGAGCAGTACTTC.

About this clone: At the DNA level, this CDR3 is encoded by other sequences in the same sample as well. V gene TRBV28 combines with J gene TRBJ1-1; D unclear. The CDR3 loop spans 13 amino acids. Germline CDR1 is MDHEN and CDR2 is SYDVKM. V lost 2 bases and J lost 5, with 9 bases in between. Here the CDR3 DNA reads TGTGCCAGCAGTTTAGGGCGAAATACTGAAGCTTTCTTT. This sequence encodes CASSLGRNTEAFF.

The CDR3 nucleotides are TGTGCCAGCAGCACGACAGGGGCCTATGGCTACACCTTC. The encoded protein is CASSTTGAYGYTF. This chain links TRBV7-8 with TRBJ1-2; TRBD1 aligns across 8 bases. The CDR3 totals 13 residues. Germline V gives CDR1 SGHVS, CDR2 FQNEAQ. Trimming took 5 bases from V and 4 from J; bases not matched to a gene: 3.

About this clone: One junction end does not reproduce the germline sequence, and a read error may be involved. The chain links TRBV19 to TRBJ2-1; D gene ambiguous. The CDR3 totals 12 residues. The germline V gene has CDR1 LNHDA and CDR2 SQIVND (reference sequence). As DNA, the CDR3 is TGTGCCAGCAGTATTGAGTACAATGAGCAGTTCTTC. Protein: CASSIEYNEQFF.

V is TRBV7-9 and J is TRBJ1-1; D remains ambiguous. The ends were cut back, 3 bases at V and 0 bases at J, with 8 bases in the middle. The CDR3 totals 14 residues. The germline CDR1 and CDR2 sequences are SEHNR and FQNEAQ (reference sequence). This chain's CDR3 is CASSFPDMNTEAFF. The CDR3 DNA follows: TGTGCCAGCAGCTTTCCTGACATGAACACTGAAGCTTTCTTT.

This clone was recorded only once. This chain uses TRBV18 with TRBJ2-7, with 10 bases identical to TRBD1. The junction had 7 bases not matched to a gene; V was cut back by 6 bases and J by 2 bases. This CDR3 region has 15 residues. CDR1 is KGHSH, CDR2 LQKENI, per germline. The CDR3 is CASSPGQGTTYEQYF. CDR3 DNA: TGTGCCAGCTCCCCGGGACAGGGGACGACCTACGAGCAGTACTTC.

For the CDR3, the DNA is TGTGCCAGCAGCGTAGCTGGCGGCAGGGGTAACACCTTC. This sequence encodes CASSVAGGRGNTF. V and J are TRBV9 and TRBJ1-2, with D maybe TRBD1 (6 bases). This CDR3 spans 13 amino acids. Trimming removed 0 bases at V and 12 bases at J, with 15 bases between. The germline gives CDR1 SGDLS, CDR2 YYNGEE.

This clone was found once. The rearrangement links TRBV7-2 to TRBJ1-4, with 7 bases identical to TRBD1. Germline CDR1 SGHTA, CDR2 FQGNSA. The CDR3 length is 15 residues. Trimming cost V 3 bases and J 7 bases; bases outside gene matches: 8. CDR3 nucleotide sequence: TGTGCCAGCAGCTTGGACAGGTCGTATGCTGAAAAACTGTTTTTT. Amino acid sequence: CASSLDRSYAEKLFF.

The chain is built from TRBV7-9 and TRBJ2-4; maybe TRBD2 (6 bases). This CDR3 comprises 13 residues. V lost 4 bases and J 5 bases, leaving 9 bases between the germline ends. Germline loops: CDR1 SEHNR, CDR2 FQNEAQ (reference sequence). The CDR3 spells CASSSPGENIQYF. DNA of the CDR3: TGTGCCAGCAGCTCCCCGGGAGAAAACATTCAGTACTTC.

The chain joins TRBV11-3 to TRBJ2-1; 9 bases are a match to TRBD1. From germline, CDR1 is SGHNT and CDR2 YENEEA. The CDR3 sequence is 18 residues long. Trimming at V came to 2 bases and at J to 3 bases, leaving 11 bases not matched to a gene. The CDR3 nucleotides are TGTGCCAGCAGCTTATACACACAGAGGACAGGGGACTACAATGAGCAGTTCTTC. Protein product: CASSLYTQRTGDYNEQFF.

The rearrangement links TRBV9 to TRBJ1-2; 7 bases are a match to TRBD1. Germline CDR1 reads SGDLS; CDR2 reads YYNGEE. J was trimmed by 5 bases and V by 3 bases; bases with no gene match: 16. CDR3 length: 17 residues. CDR3 amino acids: CASSASEGQPRGYGYTF. The CDR3 DNA sequence: TGTGCCAGCAGCGCTTCCGAGGGACAGCCAAGAGGTTATGGCTACACCTTC.